This TCR beta chain was sequenced in a study of vaccination effects on CD4 cells after COVID-19. V was pared by 4 bases and J by 8 bases, with 8 bases of the junction left unmatched. In germline, CDR1 is MGHRA, CDR2 YSYEKL. The CDR3 loop spans 16 amino acids. Libraries were prepared by immunoSEQ multiplex PCR; TCRdb keeps only in-frame clonotypes and omits some of them. The table includes about 61,000 clones, 73% detected once. Notes on the study in general: Whether induced by infection or by vaccine, clones showed marked clonal contraction late after vaccination.

CD4+ T cells specific for antigen were expanded with viral peptide pools by the ViraFEST assay before sequencing. Subsequent to roughly 9 days of culture, CD4+ T cells were isolated. Two doses of either BNT162b2 or mRNA-1273 were given to each participant. Comments on this clone: Antigen unknown.

This chain uses TRBV4-1 with TRBJ2-2, with TRBD1 matching 12 bases. The receptor's source is a human donor who received a COVID-19 vaccine. The sequencing here drew on CD4+ T cells from PBMCs cultured with HCoV-229E spike peptides, taken after COVID-19 vaccination. The CDR3 sequence is CASSLRGQGAQGELFF. The CDR3 region has the DNA TGCGCCAGCAGCCTGCGGGGACAGGGGGCGCAGGGGGAGCTGTTTTTT.